These 31 T cell receptor beta chains came from one sample sequenced in a study of blood T cell repertoires in COVID-19. TCRdb keeps only in-frame clones here, not all; method: immunoSEQ multiplex PCR. The table shows under 250,000 clones, with under 90% occurring only once. Specimen: peripheral blood. These receptors came from a man between 45 and 60 years old with COVID-19, enrolled during active disease.

The chain has TRBV4-3 and TRBJ2-7; D perhaps matches TRBD2 (6 bases). The CDR3 runs 16 residues. The V end lost 0 bases, the J end lost 4 bases, and 16 bases lay between the germline ends. Per the germline V gene, CDR1 is LGHNA and CDR2 is YSLEER. The CDR3 here is CASSQDRLEGGYEQYF. CDR3 nucleotides: TGCGCCAGCAGCCAAGATCGTTTGGAGGGAGGATACGAGCAGTACTTC.

The gene calls are TRBV18 and TRBJ1-2; a weak D match, TRBD1 (5 bases). The CDR3 totals 15 residues. V lost 2 bases and J lost 3, with 13 bases in between. CDR1 and CDR2 (germline): KGHSH, LQKENI. The CDR3 here is CASSPANQQDYGYTF. For the CDR3, the DNA is TGTGCCAGCTCACCAGCAAATCAACAGGACTATGGCTACACCTTC.

The rearrangement joins TRBV7-3 to TRBJ2-1, with 10 bases lining up with TRBD2. Per the germline V gene, CDR1 is SGHTA and CDR2 is FQGTGA. The CDR3 spans 15 residues. With V trimmed by 5 bases and J by 8 bases, 9 bases remained unmatched. The CDR3 sequence: CASSLERGGWDEQFF. Here the CDR3 DNA reads TGTGCCAGCAGCCTGGAGCGGGGGGGCTGGGATGAGCAGTTCTTC.

The rearrangement uses TRBV18 and TRBJ2-6, with 9 positions matching TRBD1. V trimming: 4 bases; J trimming: 0 bases; junction bases outside the gene matches: 7. The CDR3 loop spans 18 amino acids. Germline CDR1 is KGHSH and CDR2 is LQKENI. This chain's CDR3 is CASSLNDRGGSGANVLTF. Here the CDR3 DNA reads TGTGCCAGCTCACTAAACGACAGGGGGGGCTCTGGGGCCAACGTCCTGACTTTC. The entire variable domain, with the rest obtained from reference TRBV18 and TRBJ2-6, is as follows: NAGVMQNPRHLVRRRGQEARLRCSPMKGHSHVYWYRQLPEEGLKFMVYLQKENIIDESGMPKERFSAEFPKEGPSILRIQQVVRGDSAAYFCASSLNDRGGSGANVLTFGAGSRLTVL.

This clone showed up just once. The chain couples TRBV5-5 to TRBJ2-7, with TRBD2 identical over 7 bases. The V gene end was trimmed by 4 bases and the J gene end by 7 bases; junction bases not matched to a gene: 5. CDR3 size: 12 residues. Germline V gene data show CDR1 as SGHKS and CDR2 as YYEKEE (reference sequence). CDR3 coding DNA: TGTGCCAGCAGCCGGGGGGTGGGAGAGCAGTACTTC. It specifies CASSRGVGEQYF.

The J gene is TRBJ2-1, the V gene TRBV11-3; D is unresolved. Germline V gene sequence: CDR1 SGHNT, CDR2 YENEEA. The CDR3 has 15 residues. Trimming stripped 3 bases from V and 1 base from J, with 10 bases between. Written as DNA, the CDR3 is TGTGCCAGCAGCTTTGTGTCAGTTTCCTACAATGAGCAGTTCTTC. Residues: CASSFVSVSYNEQFF.

The chain recombines TRBV29-1 with TRBJ2-1, with 14 bases that match TRBD2. Germline loops: CDR1 SQVTM, CDR2 ANQGSEA. J gave up 9 bases and V 6 bases, and 16 bases lay outside the gene matches. The CDR3 runs to 17 residues. CDR3 nucleotide sequence: TGCAGCGTGACGCCAAGGGGGGGGACTAGCGGGAGAGTTGAGCAGTTCTTC. Translating gives CSVTPRGGTSGRVEQFF.

The chain recombines TRBV5-6 with TRBJ1-5; D uncertain. The CDR3 extends over 17 amino acids. Germline V gives CDR1 SGHDT, CDR2 YYEEEE. The ends were cut back, 2 bases at V and 2 bases at J, with 17 bases in the middle. CDR3 region: CASSFSKRRRGNQPQHF. The CDR3 DNA sequence: TGTGCCAGCAGCTTCTCTAAGAGGCGTCGGGGCAATCAGCCCCAGCATTTT.

The V call is TRBV24-1, the J call TRBJ2-7; 8 bases align to TRBD1. The CDR3 loop spans 15 amino acids. The V gene's germline CDR1 is KGHDR and CDR2 SFDVKD. Losses at the gene ends were 3 bases for V and 2 bases for J; bases not matched to a gene: 5. The CDR3 loop reads CATSDTGTGAYEQYF. In nucleotides, the CDR3 is TGTGCCACCAGTGATACCGGGACAGGAGCCTACGAGCAGTACTTC.

The chain employs TRBV7-2 and TRBJ2-7; 7 bases are a match to TRBD1. Germline loops: CDR1 SGHTA, CDR2 FQGNSA. J lost 5 bases, V lost 5 bases, and 9 bases had no gene match. The CDR3 sequence is 14 residues long. The CDR3 sequence: CASSPRGRVDEQYF. The CDR3 DNA is TGTGCCAGCAGCCCGAGGGGGCGCGTGGACGAGCAGTACTTC.

The rearrangement uses TRBV7-9 and TRBJ1-2, with D possibly TRBD1 on 6 matching bases. V lost 5 bases and J lost 3, with 16 bases in between. The germline CDR1 and CDR2 sequences are SEHNR and FQNEAQ (reference sequence). The CDR3 covers 15 residues. The CDR3 spells CASSIRDTVHYGYTF. The DNA of the CDR3 is TGTGCCAGCAGCATCCGGGACACCGTACACTATGGCTACACCTTC.

This clone was recorded only once. This sequence joins TRBV28 and TRBJ1-3; D not resolved. The CDR3 runs 14 residues. CDR1 MDHEN and CDR2 SYDVKM come from the germline V gene. Deletions cut 4 bases from V and 9 bases from J, with 16 bases between. The CDR3 nucleotides read TGTGCCAGCAGTTGGAGGGCCCCAGGAGGCACCATATATTTT. Translation: CASSWRAPGGTIYF.

The gene calls are TRBV29-1 and TRBJ1-1; no firm D call. The germline gives CDR1 SQVTM, CDR2 ANQGSEA. This CDR3 has 12 residues. Trimming left V 3 bases short and J 2 bases short, with 7 bases between. The CDR3 DNA follows: TGCAGCGTTGATCTCGGTAACACTGAAGCTTTCTTT. It specifies CSVDLGNTEAFF.

The rearrangement uses TRBV5-1 and TRBJ2-2; a weak D match, TRBD2 (5 bases). CDR3 length: 15 amino acids. The V end was cut by 4 bases, the J end by 2 bases, with 12 bases between. Germline V CDR1 and CDR2: SGHRS, YFSETQ. DNA for the CDR3: TGCGCCAGCAGCCCAGCGGACCCCAACACCGGGGAGCTGTTTTTT. Its translation: CASSPADPNTGELFF.

The gene calls are TRBV19 and TRBJ1-1, with D unresolved. With 6 bases removed from V and 2 bases from J, the gap between germline ends came to 13 bases. Per germline, CDR1 LNHDA and CDR2 SQIVND (reference sequence). The CDR3 totals 14 residues. The CDR3: CASRRSVANTEAFF. For the CDR3, the DNA is TGTGCCAGTAGAAGGTCGGTAGCAAACACTGAAGCTTTCTTT.

This chain uses TRBV11-2 with TRBJ2-7; D may be TRBD2 (6 bases). The CDR3 contains 13 residues. The germline V gene has CDR1 SGHAT and CDR2 FQNNGV. V lost 5 bases to trimming and J lost 4 bases, with 12 bases between them. Here the CDR3 DNA reads TGTGCCAGCAGCGAGGGGAGGATATACGAGCAGTACTTC. The encoded protein is CASSEGRIYEQYF.

The chain uses TRBV5-1 and TRBJ1-1; D call uncertain. Germline assignment: CDR1 SGHRS and CDR2 YFSETQ. V was clipped by 0 bases and J by 2 bases, with 14 bases between them. This CDR3 has 16 residues. CDR3 protein: CASSLASSGTNTEAFF. For the CDR3, the DNA is TGCGCCAGCAGCTTGGCCAGTTCGGGTACCAACACTGAAGCTTTCTTT.

The chain combines TRBV6-4 with TRBJ1-1; D ambiguous. CDR3 size: 12 residues. The germline CDR1 and CDR2 sequences are MRHNA and SNTAGT. Trimming pared 7 bases from V and 4 bases from J, leaving 10 bases between. The CDR3 reads CASKAGSTEAFF. CDR3 in DNA: TGTGCCAGCAAAGCCGGGAGCACTGAAGCTTTCTTT.

The chain links TRBV18 to TRBJ2-1, with 11 positions matching TRBD2. The CDR3 is 15 amino acids. V was pared by 5 bases and J by 10 bases, with 10 bases of the junction left unmatched. The germline V gene encodes CDR1 KGHSH and CDR2 LQKENI. The DNA of the CDR3 is TGTGCCAGCTCATCGACTAGCGGGGCGGCGTGGGAGCAGTTCTTC. This gives the protein CASSSTSGAAWEQFF.

V is TRBV3-1 (or the pseudogene TRBV3-2) and J is TRBJ1-5; D unresolved. This CDR3 spans 14 amino acids. Trimming stripped 1 base from V and 7 bases from J, with 11 bases between. CDR1 is LGHDT and CDR2 is YNNKEL in the germline V gene (reference sequence). Here the CDR3 DNA reads TGTGCCAGCAGCCAAGCCACTCTCGGGCAGCCCCAGCATTTT. It codes for CASSQATLGQPQHF.

In nucleotides, the CDR3 is TGTGCCACCAGCAGGAGGAAAGGCTATGGCTACACCTTC. The encoded protein is CATSRRKGYGYTF. The chain has TRBV15 and TRBJ1-2; D gene uncertain. The CDR3 runs to 13 residues. Germline V gene lookup returns CDR1 LNHNV and CDR2 YYDKDF (reference sequence). Trimming took 3 bases from V and 4 from J, leaving 9 bases between them. The complete variable domain, with remaining parts taken from reference TRBV15 and TRBJ1-2, reads DAMVIQNPRYQVTQFGKPVTLSCSQTLNHNVMYWYQQKSSQAPKLLFHYYDKDFNNEADTPDNFQSRRPNTSFCFLDIRSPGLGDTAMYLCATSRRKGYGYTFGSGTRLTVV.

V gene TRBV7-8 combines with J gene TRBJ1-5; tentative D call: TRBD1 (6 bases). The germline gives CDR1 SGHVS, CDR2 FQNEAQ. Trimming took off 6 bases at V and 6 bases at J, with 12 bases between the two ends. The CDR3 totals 13 residues. The DNA of the CDR3 is TGTGCCAGCAGTACACAGGGCAGTCAGCCCCAGCATTTT. It encodes CASSTQGSQPQHF.

V gene TRBV14 combines with J gene TRBJ2-3; D call uncertain. Germline lookup yields CDR1 SGHDN and CDR2 FVKESK. V lost 2 bases and J 2 bases, leaving 2 bases between the germline ends. The CDR3 is made up of 12 amino acids. The CDR3 DNA sequence: TGTGCCAGCAGCCAACTCACAGATACGCAGTATTTT. Its protein product is CASSQLTDTQYF.

V gene TRBV7-9 combines with J gene TRBJ1-1, with 7 bases matching TRBD1. There are 15 residues in the CDR3. Germline V gene lookup returns CDR1 SEHNR and CDR2 FQNEAQ (reference sequence). V lost 5 bases, J lost 2 bases, and 8 bases stayed unmatched. This chain's CDR3 is CASSRRTGENTEAFF. Written as DNA, the CDR3 is TGTGCCAGCAGCAGGCGCACAGGGGAAAACACTGAAGCTTTCTTT. Full variable domain (rest looked up from reference TRBV7-9 and TRBJ1-1): DTGVSQNPRHKITKRGQNVTFRCDPISEHNRLYWYRQTLGQGPEFLTYFQNEAQLEKSRLLSDRFSAERPKGSFSTLEIQRTEQGDSAMYLCASSRRTGENTEAFFGQGTRLTVV.

This clone was counted between two and nine times. This chain connects TRBV28 to TRBJ2-7, with D maybe TRBD2 (5 bases). CDR1 and CDR2 (germline): MDHEN, SYDVKM. The V and J ends lost 6 bases and 3 bases respectively, with 12 bases between them. This CDR3 region has 13 residues. The CDR3 here is CASRTAGDYEQYF. The DNA of the CDR3 is TGTGCCAGCAGGACGGCCGGGGACTACGAGCAGTACTTC. Full variable domain (outside the CDR3, taken from reference TRBV28 and TRBJ2-7): DVKVTQSSRYLVKRTGEKVFLECVQDMDHENMFWYRQDPGLGLRLIYFSYDVKMKEKGDIPEGYSVSREKKERFSLILESASTNQTSMYLCASRTAGDYEQYFGPGTRLTVT.

This clone was found a few times. The V gene is TRBV5-4, the J gene TRBJ2-2; 7 nucleotides match TRBD2. J was trimmed by 3 bases and V by 4 bases; bases with no gene match: 9. The V gene's germline CDR1 is SGHNT and CDR2 YYREEE (reference sequence). This CDR3 spans 16 amino acids. The CDR3: CASSRKDRGDTGELFF. As DNA, the CDR3 is TGTGCCAGCAGCCGAAAGGACCGGGGGGACACCGGGGAGCTGTTTTTT. Complete variable domain (other parts from reference TRBV5-4 and TRBJ2-2): ETGVTQSPTHLIKTRGQQVTLRCSSQSGHNTVSWYQQALGQGPQFIFQYYREEENGRGNFPPRFSGLQFPNYSSELNVNALELDDSALYLCASSRKDRGDTGELFFGEGSRLTVL.

The rearrangement joins TRBV7-9 to TRBJ2-7, with 9 positions matching TRBD1. The CDR3 is 13 amino acids. CDR1 and CDR2 (germline): SEHNR, FQNEAQ (reference sequence). Germline trimming cut 5 bases from V and 5 bases from J; bases unmatched to any gene: 4. CDR3 nucleotides: TGTGCCAGCAGCCGGACAGGGGTCAACGAGCAGTACTTC. This sequence encodes CASSRTGVNEQYF.

The gene calls are TRBV6-5 and TRBJ2-7, with 8 bases matching TRBD2. The germline V gene has CDR1 MNHEY and CDR2 SVGAGI. This CDR3 comprises 15 residues. Germline trimming cut 2 bases from V and 7 bases from J; bases unmatched to any gene: 10. The CDR3 region has the DNA TGTGCCAGCAGTTACCCCCGGGGGGGGCGGGGGGAGCAGTACTTC. This encodes CASSYPRGGRGEQYF.

This chain links TRBV18 with TRBJ2-2; TRBD2 is a possible D gene (6 bases). Germline V gives CDR1 KGHSH, CDR2 LQKENI. CDR3 length: 16 amino acids. The V and J ends lost 1 base and 2 bases respectively, with 11 bases between them. The CDR3: CASSPLRGSNTGELFF. DNA of the CDR3: TGTGCCAGCTCACCACTACGGGGGTCAAACACCGGGGAGCTGTTTTTT.

V is TRBV18 and J is TRBJ1-3, with D unclear. V was trimmed by 2 bases and J by 0 bases, leaving 8 bases between them. The CDR3 extends over 15 amino acids. CDR1 is KGHSH, CDR2 LQKENI, per germline. DNA for the CDR3: TGTGCCAGCTCACCAACCGAGAGCTCTGGAAACACCATATATTTT. Translating gives CASSPTESSGNTIYF.

The chain links TRBV10-2 to TRBJ2-5; 10 bases fit TRBD1. From germline, CDR1 is WSHSY and CDR2 SAAADI. V dropped 5 bases and J dropped 0; count of bases not matched to a gene: 6. This CDR3 has 16 residues. The CDR3 sequence is CASSTIDRGHQETQYF. CDR3 coding DNA: TGCGCCAGCAGTACTATCGACAGGGGGCACCAAGAGACCCAGTACTTC.